The next 11 T cell receptor beta chains were all read from a single sample in a study of blood T cell repertoires in COVID-19. This table comes from immunoSEQ multiplex PCR, and its TCRdb copy is limited to in-frame clones, with some not included. This table holds under 300,000 clones, around 83% found once. Specimen: peripheral blood. Source of these receptors: an elderly man with acute or convalescent COVID-19.

The gene calls are TRBV4-2 and TRBJ1-4; D not certain. The CDR3 sequence is 18 residues long. Germline CDR1 and CDR2: LGHNA and YNFKEQ. The ends were cut back, 1 base at V and 6 bases at J, with 21 bases in the middle. The CDR3: CASSQGLAALLGYEKLFF. DNA of the CDR3: TGTGCCAGCAGCCAAGGTTTGGCAGCCCTTCTAGGATATGAAAAACTGTTTTTT.

V and J are TRBV5-5 and TRBJ2-5; 10 bases match TRBD2. The CDR3 is 15 residues long. CDR1 is SGHKS and CDR2 is YYEKEE in the germline V gene (reference sequence). V lost 6 bases to trimming and J lost 4 bases; unmatched junction nucleotides: 9. The DNA for the CDR3 is TGTGCCAGCACCCCGAGGCCTAGCGGGAGAGAGACCCAGTACTTC. It translates to CASTPRPSGRETQYF. Filled out from reference TRBV5-5 and TRBJ2-5, the complete variable domain reads DAGVTQSPTHLIKTRGQQVTLRCSPISGHKSVSWYQQVLGQGPQFIFQYYEKEERGRGNFPDRFSARQFPNYSSELNVNALLLGDSALYLCASTPRPSGRETQYFGPGTRLLVL.

The chain links TRBV7-9 to TRBJ2-2, with D uncertain. The CDR3 extends over 14 amino acids. V lost 7 bases, J lost 4 bases, and 13 bases lay in between. Germline V gives CDR1 SEHNR, CDR2 FQNEAQ (reference sequence). CDR3 in DNA: TGTGCCAGCACCTTGGTCGGTTTCACCGGGGAGCTGTTTTTT. Encoded protein: CASTLVGFTGELFF.

Only one count was recorded for this clone. The V call is TRBV5-5, the J call TRBJ2-3; 7 bases match TRBD2. Germline V gene data show CDR1 as SGHKS and CDR2 as YYEKEE (reference sequence). There are 16 residues in the CDR3. The V and J ends lost 1 base and 5 bases, in that order; junction bases with no gene match: 10. For the CDR3, the DNA is TGTGCCAGCAGCTTGTCAGGGAGGGCCAGGGAAGATACGCAGTATTTT. This gives the protein CASSLSGRAREDTQYF.

The V gene is TRBV12-3 or TRBV12-4, the J gene TRBJ2-2; 7 bases line up with TRBD1. V trimming: 6 bases; J trimming: 7 bases; junction bases outside the gene matches: 5. CDR3 length equals 13 residues. CDR3 in DNA: TGTGCCAGCAGCCAGGGGGTGAACGGGGAGCTGTTTTTT. It codes for CASSQGVNGELFF.

The table lists this clone with a few counts. The chain employs TRBV25-1 and TRBJ1-4; D is unclear. V dropped 7 bases and J dropped 8 bases, with 14 bases sitting between them. Per the germline V gene, CDR1 is MGHDK and CDR2 is SYGVNS. This CDR3 region has 13 residues. The CDR3 sequence: CASTPSAGEKLFF. CDR3 bases: TGTGCCAGCACCCCTAGCGCCGGGGAAAAACTGTTTTTT.

The gene calls are TRBV5-6 and TRBJ2-3; D uncertain. CDR3 size: 11 residues. Between the trimmed V and J ends, which lost 4 bases and 5 bases, there was a span of 5 bases. The germline V gene encodes CDR1 SGHDT and CDR2 YYEEEE. Here the CDR3 reads CASSVRDTQYF. The CDR3 DNA follows: TGTGCCAGCAGCGTCAGAGATACGCAGTATTTT. The full variable domain, in which reference TRBV5-6 and TRBJ2-3 provide the parts outside the CDR3, is DAGVTQSPTHLIKTRGQQVTLRCSPKSGHDTVSWYQQALGQGPQFIFQYYEEEERQRGNFPDRFSGHQFPNYSSELNVNALLLGDSALYLCASSVRDTQYFGPGTRLTVL.

The J gene is TRBJ2-4, the V gene TRBV4-1; 9 bases are shared with TRBD1. CDR1 and CDR2 (germline): MGHRA, YSYEKL. CDR3 length: 15 amino acids. V was pared by 3 bases and J by 6 bases, with 6 bases of the junction left unmatched. The CDR3 DNA sequence: TGCGCCAGCAGCCACCCCGCGGACAGGGGAAACATTCAGTACTTC. Protein product: CASSHPADRGNIQYF.

The V and J genes are TRBV3-1 (or the pseudogene TRBV3-2) and TRBJ2-3; TRBD2 matches at 10 bases. V lost 3 bases to trimming and J lost 4 bases; unmatched junction nucleotides: 10. Germline-derived CDR1 and CDR2 are LGHDT and YNNKEL (reference sequence). There are 17 residues in the CDR3. The CDR3 DNA reads TGTGCCAGCAGCCACGGTACTAGCGGGGCAAGGCCAGATACGCAGTATTTT. It yields the protein CASSHGTSGARPDTQYF.

The chain is built from TRBV5-1 and TRBJ2-3, with 10 bases fitting TRBD1. CDR1 SGHRS and CDR2 YFSETQ come from the germline V gene. The CDR3 contains 15 residues. With V trimmed by 1 base and J by 5 bases, 4 bases remained unmatched. CDR3 DNA: TGCGCCAGCAGCTTGAGACAGGGGGCGGAAGATACGCAGTATTTT. Its protein product is CASSLRQGAEDTQYF. Together with reference TRBV5-1 and TRBJ2-3, the CDR3 gives the full variable domain: KAGVTQTPRYLIKTRGQQVTLSCSPISGHRSVSWYQQTPGQGLQFLFEYFSETQRNKGNFPGRFSGRQFSNSRSEMNVSTLELGDSALYLCASSLRQGAEDTQYFGPGTRLTVL.

V usage is TRBV7-2 and J usage is TRBJ2-5, with TRBD1 as a possible D gene (7 bases). The CDR3 extends over 14 amino acids. Germline assignment: CDR1 SGHTA and CDR2 FQGNSA. Trimming stripped 3 bases from V and 5 bases from J, with 13 bases between. CDR3 bases: TGTGCCAGCAGCTTTCAGGGGGGTACGGAGACCCAGTACTTC. This translates into CASSFQGGTETQYF.